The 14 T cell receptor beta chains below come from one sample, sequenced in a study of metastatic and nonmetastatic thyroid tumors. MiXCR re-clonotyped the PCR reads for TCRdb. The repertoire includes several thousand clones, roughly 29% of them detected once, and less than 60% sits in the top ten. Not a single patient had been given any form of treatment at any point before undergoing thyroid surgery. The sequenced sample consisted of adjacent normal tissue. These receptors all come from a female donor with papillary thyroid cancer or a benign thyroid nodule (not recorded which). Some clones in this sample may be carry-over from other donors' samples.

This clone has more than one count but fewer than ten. The CDR3 loop is CASSESGAYEQYF. CDR3 nucleotide sequence: TGCGCCAGCAGTGAGTCAGGGGCATACGAGCAGTACTTC. The chain employs TRBV10-1 and TRBJ2-7, with D possibly TRBD1 on 5 matching bases. CDR1 is WNHNN and CDR2 is SYGVQD in the germline V gene (reference sequence). V was cut by 0 bases and J by 4 bases, with 7 bases left in between. The CDR3 extends over 13 amino acids.

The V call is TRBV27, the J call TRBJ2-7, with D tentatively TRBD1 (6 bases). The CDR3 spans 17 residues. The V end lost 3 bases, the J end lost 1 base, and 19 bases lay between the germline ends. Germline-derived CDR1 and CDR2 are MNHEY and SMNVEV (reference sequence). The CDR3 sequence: CASSFSHTGIVSYEQYF. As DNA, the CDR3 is TGTGCCAGCAGTTTTTCTCATACAGGGATAGTATCCTACGAGCAGTACTTC.

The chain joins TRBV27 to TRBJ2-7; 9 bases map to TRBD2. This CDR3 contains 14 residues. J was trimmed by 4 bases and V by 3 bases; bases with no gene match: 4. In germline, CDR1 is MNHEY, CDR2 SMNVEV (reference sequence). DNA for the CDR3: TGTGCCAGCAGTTTGGAAAGCGGGAGGTACGAGCAGTACTTC. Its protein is CASSLESGRYEQYF.

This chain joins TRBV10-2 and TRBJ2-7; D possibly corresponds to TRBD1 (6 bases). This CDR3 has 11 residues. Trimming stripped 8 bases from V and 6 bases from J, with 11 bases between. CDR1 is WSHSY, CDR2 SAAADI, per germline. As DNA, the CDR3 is TGCGCCAGCTTACAGGGTGGCGAGCAGTACTTC. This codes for CASLQGGEQYF.

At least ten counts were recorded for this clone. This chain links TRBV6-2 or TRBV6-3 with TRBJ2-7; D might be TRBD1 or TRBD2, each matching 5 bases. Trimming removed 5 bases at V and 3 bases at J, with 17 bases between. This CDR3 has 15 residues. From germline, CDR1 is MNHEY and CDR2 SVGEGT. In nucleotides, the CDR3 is TGTGCCAGCAGTCGCCGGGACCTACGTCTCTACGAGCAGTACTTC. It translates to CASSRRDLRLYEQYF.

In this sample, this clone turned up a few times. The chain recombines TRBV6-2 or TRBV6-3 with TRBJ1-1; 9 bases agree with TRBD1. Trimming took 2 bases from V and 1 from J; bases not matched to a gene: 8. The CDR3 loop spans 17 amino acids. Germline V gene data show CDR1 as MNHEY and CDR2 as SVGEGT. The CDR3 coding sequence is TGTGCCAGCAGTTACAAAACGGGACAGGGAACGAACACTGAAGCTTTCTTT. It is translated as CASSYKTGQGTNTEAFF.

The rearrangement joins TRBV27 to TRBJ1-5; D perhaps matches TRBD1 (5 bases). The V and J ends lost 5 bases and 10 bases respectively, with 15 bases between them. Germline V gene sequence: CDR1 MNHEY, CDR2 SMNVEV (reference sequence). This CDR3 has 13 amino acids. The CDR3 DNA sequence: TGTGCCAGCAGTCCGGGGACGCCGGGCCCCCAGCATTTT. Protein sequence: CASSPGTPGPQHF.

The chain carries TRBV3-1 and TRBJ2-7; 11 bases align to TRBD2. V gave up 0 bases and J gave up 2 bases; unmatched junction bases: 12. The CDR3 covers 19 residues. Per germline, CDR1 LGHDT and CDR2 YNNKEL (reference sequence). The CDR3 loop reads CASSQDPLAGGPIPYEQYF. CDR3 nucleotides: TGTGCCAGCAGCCAAGATCCCCTAGCGGGAGGACCTATCCCCTACGAGCAGTACTTC.

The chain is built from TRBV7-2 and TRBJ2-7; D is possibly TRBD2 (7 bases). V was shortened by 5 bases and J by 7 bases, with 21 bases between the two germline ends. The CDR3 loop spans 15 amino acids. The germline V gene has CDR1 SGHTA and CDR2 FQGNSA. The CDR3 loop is CASSPGWTRGGEQYF. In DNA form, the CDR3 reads TGTGCCAGCAGCCCCGGTTGGACGAGGGGGGGGGAGCAGTACTTC. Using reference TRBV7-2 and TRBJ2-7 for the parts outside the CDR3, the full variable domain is GAGVSQSPSNKVTEKGKDVELRCDPISGHTALYWYRQSLGQGLEFLIYFQGNSAPDKSGLPSDRFSAERTGGSVSTLTIQRTQQEDSAVYLCASSPGWTRGGEQYFGPGTRLTVT.

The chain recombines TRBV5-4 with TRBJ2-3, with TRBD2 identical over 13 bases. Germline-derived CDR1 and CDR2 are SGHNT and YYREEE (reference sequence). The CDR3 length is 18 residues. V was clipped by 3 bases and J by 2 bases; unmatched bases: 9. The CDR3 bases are TGTGCCAGCAGCTCGACTAGCGGGGGGCTTGATTTCACAGATACGCAGTATTTT. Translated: CASSSTSGGLDFTDTQYF.

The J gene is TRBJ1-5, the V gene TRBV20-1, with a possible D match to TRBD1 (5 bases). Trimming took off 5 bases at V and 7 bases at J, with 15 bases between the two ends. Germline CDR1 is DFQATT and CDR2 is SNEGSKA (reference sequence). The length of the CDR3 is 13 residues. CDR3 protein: CSAFPGGGQPQHF. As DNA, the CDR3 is TGCAGTGCTTTCCCGGGGGGGGGACAGCCCCAGCATTTT.

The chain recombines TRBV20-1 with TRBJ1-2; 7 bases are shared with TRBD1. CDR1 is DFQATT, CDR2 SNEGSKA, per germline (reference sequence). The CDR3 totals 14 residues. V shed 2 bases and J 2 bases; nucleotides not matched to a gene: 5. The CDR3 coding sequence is TGCAGTGCTAGACCCGGGACAGAAAACTATGGCTACACCTTC. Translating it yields CSARPGTENYGYTF.

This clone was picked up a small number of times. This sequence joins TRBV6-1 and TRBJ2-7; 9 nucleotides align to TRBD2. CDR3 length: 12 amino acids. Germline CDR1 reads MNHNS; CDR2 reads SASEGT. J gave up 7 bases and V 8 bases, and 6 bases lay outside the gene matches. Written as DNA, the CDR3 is TGTGCCAGCTTAGCGGGAGTGGGAGAGCAGTACTTC. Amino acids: CASLAGVGEQYF.

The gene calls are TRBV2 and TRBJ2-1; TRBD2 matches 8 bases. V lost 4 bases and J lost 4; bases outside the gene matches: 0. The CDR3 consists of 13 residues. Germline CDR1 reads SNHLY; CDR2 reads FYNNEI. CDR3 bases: TGTGCCAGCAGTGGACTAGCGTACAATGAGCAGTTCTTC. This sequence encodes CASSGLAYNEQFF. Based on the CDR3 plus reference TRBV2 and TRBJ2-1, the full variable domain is EPEVTQTPSHQVTQMGQEVILRCVPISNHLYFYWYRQILGQKVEFLVSFYNNEISEKSEIFDDQFSVERPDGSNFTLKIRSTKLEDSAMYFCASSGLAYNEQFFGPGTRLTVL.